Below, one T cell receptor (beta chain) is given with its context. Some clones are missing from TCRdb's copy, which holds only in-frame ones; the method was immunoSEQ multiplex PCR. The table has fewer than 500,000 clones, approximately 92% seen once. The CDR3 covers 15 residues. CDR1 is MDHEN and CDR2 is SYDVKM in the germline V gene. V was pared by 6 bases and J by 0 bases, with 5 bases of the junction left unmatched. Study members were between roughly 18 and 90 years old and lived in approximately 25 US regions. This entry is derived from a study of blood T cell repertoires in COVID-19. Study-level information: The analysed material was cDNA or gDNA that came from T cells, B-cell-depleted T cells, or PBMCs.

This chain connects TRBV28 to TRBJ1-3; 7 positions match TRBD1. Sequencing used PBMCs or T cells enriched from blood (not recorded which). This TCR was recovered from a man aged 25 to 40 who had recovered from COVID-19. CDR3 coding DNA: TGTGCCAGCAGGGGGGACAGCCTCTCTGGAAACACCATATATTTT. This codes for CASRGDSLSGNTIYF.